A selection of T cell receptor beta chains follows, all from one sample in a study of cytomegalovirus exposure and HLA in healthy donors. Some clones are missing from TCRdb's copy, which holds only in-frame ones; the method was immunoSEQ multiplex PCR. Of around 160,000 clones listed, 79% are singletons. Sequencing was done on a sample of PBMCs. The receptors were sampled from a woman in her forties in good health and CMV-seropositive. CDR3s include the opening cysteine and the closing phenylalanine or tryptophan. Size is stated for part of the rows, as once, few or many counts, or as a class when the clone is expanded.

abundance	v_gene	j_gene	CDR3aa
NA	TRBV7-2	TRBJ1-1	CASSEWWTGENTEAFF
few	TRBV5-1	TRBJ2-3	CASSFRGSGGSITDTQYF
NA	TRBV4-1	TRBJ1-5	CASSQEAGSELQPQHF
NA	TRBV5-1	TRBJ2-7	CASALNPGTGSNVREQYF
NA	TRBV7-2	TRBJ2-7	CASSLVPGYEQYF
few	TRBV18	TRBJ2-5	CASSLGVQETQYF
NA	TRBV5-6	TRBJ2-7	CASSATDRPPYEQYF
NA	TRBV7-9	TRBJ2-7	CASSLDGGRYEQYF
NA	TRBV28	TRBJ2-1	CASTSPLTTQFF
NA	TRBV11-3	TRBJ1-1	CASSLAGGTEAFF
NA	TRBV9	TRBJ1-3	CASGEVGNTIYF
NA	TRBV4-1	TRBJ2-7	CASSQETSGGEQYF
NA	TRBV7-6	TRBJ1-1	CASSLRTGMNTEAFF
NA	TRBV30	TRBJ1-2	CAWSPLPRQGRYGYTF
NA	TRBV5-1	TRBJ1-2	CASSLAVGSAYGYTF
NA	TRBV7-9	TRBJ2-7	CASSSTSGSYEQYF